This T cell receptor (beta chain) originates from a study of cytomegalovirus exposure and HLA in healthy donors. V lost 4 bases to trimming and J lost 7 bases; unmatched junction nucleotides: 3. This CDR3 has 13 residues. Germline lookup yields CDR1 SEHNR and CDR2 FQNEAQ (reference sequence). PCR employed 60 Vbeta and 13 Jbeta primers. The table came from immunoSEQ multiplex PCR; TCRdb's copy has only in-frame clones and leaves some out. The data hold 90,000 to 110,000 clones, with under 85% observed a single time. Study results and limitations: The authors assumed roughly uniform sequencing depth across donors for presence/absence analyses.

Notes on this clone: Its antigen is not known.

The clonotype originates from a man younger than 40 in good health and CMV-seronegative. The specimen sequenced was PBMCs. This chain links TRBV7-9 with TRBJ2-2, with TRBD1 matching over 7 bases. The CDR3 DNA sequence: TGTGCCAGCAGCTCGACAGGGCACGGGGAGCTGTTTTTT. Translation gives CASSSTGHGELFF.